One and the same sample provided the 2 T cell receptor beta chains below, sequenced in a study of blood T cell repertoires in COVID-19. TCRdb keeps only in-frame clones here, not all; method: immunoSEQ multiplex PCR. The sample records about 180,000 clones, around 80% being singletons. The sample consisted of peripheral blood. Receptor source: a human donor in a cohort sampled during active COVID-19.

The J gene is TRBJ1-1, the V gene TRBV12-3 or TRBV12-4; 7 bases align to TRBD1. Germline trimming cut 1 base from V and 8 bases from J; bases unmatched to any gene: 4. This CDR3 is 13 amino acids long. The CDR3 loop is CASSLGHRGEAFF. The CDR3 DNA follows: TGTGCCAGCAGTTTAGGTCACAGGGGAGAAGCTTTCTTT.

The chain recombines TRBV6-5 with TRBJ1-1, with D uncertain. CDR3 size: 14 residues. Germline CDR1 is MNHEY and CDR2 is SVGAGI. The V end lost 6 bases, the J end lost 4 bases, and 15 bases lay between the germline ends. The CDR3 loop reads CASREEGLPTEAFF. Here the CDR3 DNA reads TGTGCCAGCAGGGAGGAAGGTTTGCCCACTGAAGCTTTCTTT.